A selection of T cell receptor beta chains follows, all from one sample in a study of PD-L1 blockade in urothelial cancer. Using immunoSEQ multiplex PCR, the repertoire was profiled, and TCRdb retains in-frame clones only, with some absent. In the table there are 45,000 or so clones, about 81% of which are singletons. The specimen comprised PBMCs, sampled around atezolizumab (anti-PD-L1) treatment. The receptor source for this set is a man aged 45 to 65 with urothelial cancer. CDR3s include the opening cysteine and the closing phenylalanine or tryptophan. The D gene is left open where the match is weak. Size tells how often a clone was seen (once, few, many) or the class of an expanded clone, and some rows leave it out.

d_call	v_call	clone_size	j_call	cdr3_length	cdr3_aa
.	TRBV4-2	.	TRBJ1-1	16	CASSQDWQGPRMEAFF
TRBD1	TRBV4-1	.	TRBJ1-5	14	CASSPQGGYQPQHF
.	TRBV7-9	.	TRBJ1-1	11	CASSLVAEAFF
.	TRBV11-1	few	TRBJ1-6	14	CASSSYSTGTPLHF
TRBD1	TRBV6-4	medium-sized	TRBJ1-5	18	CASTDPLVGTGNNQPQHF
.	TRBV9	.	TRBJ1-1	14	CASSRGPLNTEAFF
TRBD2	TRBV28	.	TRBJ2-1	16	CASSLFEAGGYNEQFF
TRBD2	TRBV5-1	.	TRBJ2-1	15	CASSGAGTSFNEQFF
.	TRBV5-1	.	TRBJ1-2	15	CASSWEGLTNYGYTF
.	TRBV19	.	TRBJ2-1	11	CASRITGTQFF
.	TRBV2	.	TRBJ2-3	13	CASSDLLTDTQYF
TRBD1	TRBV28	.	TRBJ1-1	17	CASSLWGRNRGNTEAFF
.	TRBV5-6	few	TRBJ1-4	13	CASSSAGGRKLFF
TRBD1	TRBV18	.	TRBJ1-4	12	CASSTGGEKLFF
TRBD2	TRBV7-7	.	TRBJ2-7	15	CASSLLAGASYEQYF
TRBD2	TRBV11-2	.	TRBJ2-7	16	CASSHKTSVSSYEQYF
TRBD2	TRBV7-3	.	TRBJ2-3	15	CASSSGDYDTDTQYF
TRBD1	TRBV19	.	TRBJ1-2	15	CASSMPGQTTIGYTF
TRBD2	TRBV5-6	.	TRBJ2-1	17	CASSTIQLARSYNEQFF
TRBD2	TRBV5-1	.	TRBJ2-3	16	CASSTGLAGASDTQYF
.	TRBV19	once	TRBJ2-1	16	CASSILGTASDNEQFF
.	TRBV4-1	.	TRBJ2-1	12	CASSQLVNEQFF
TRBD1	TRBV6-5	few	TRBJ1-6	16	CASSYSGTGDNSPLHF
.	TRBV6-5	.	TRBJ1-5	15	CASSYDSSGNQPQHF
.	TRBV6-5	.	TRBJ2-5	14	CASSYSTTQETQYF
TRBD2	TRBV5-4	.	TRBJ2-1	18	CASSGLAGGPGSYNEQFF
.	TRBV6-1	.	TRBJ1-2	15	CASSEFPGQNYGYTF
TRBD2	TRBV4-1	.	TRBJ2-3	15	CASSQRLLAGDTQYF
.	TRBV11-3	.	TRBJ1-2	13	CASSLAKGVGYTF
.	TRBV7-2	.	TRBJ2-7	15	CASSLGFSPSYEQYF
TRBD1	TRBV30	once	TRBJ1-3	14	CASHRGGYGNTIYF
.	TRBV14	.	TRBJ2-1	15	CASSQGWLAFNEQFF
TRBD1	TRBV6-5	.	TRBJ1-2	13	CASSYVQGNGYTF
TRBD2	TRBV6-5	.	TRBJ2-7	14	CASTVLAGGYEQYF
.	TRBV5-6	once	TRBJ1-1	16	CASSPLSGFLNTEAFF
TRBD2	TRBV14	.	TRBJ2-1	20	CASSQDHAAGRENSYNEQFF
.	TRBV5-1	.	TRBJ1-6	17	CASSSGRLEGYNSPLHF
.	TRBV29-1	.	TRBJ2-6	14	CSAGGEGGANVLTF
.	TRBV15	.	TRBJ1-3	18	CATSRDKYTTSTGNTIYF
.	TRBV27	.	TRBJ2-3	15	CASSLSFRSTDTQYF
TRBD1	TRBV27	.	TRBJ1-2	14	CASSPTGQGYGYTF
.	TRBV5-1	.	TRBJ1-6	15	CASSLQGVWNSPLHF
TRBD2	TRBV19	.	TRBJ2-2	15	CASSLAGGSTGELFF
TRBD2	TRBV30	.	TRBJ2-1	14	CAWSVPASGFEQFF